This T cell receptor beta chain was recorded in a study of blood T cell repertoires in COVID-19. Turning to the study itself: The samples span acute and convalescent COVID-19 from the United States, Italy and Spain. From T cells, B-cell-depleted T cells, or PBMCs came the material, which was cDNA or gDNA.

CDR3 length equals 15 residues. V was cut by 11 bases and J by 1 base, with 20 bases left in between. Germline V CDR1 and CDR2: SGHVS, FNYEAQ. Produced via immunoSEQ multiplex PCR; TCRdb's table is partial and in-frame only. The top ten clones hold 7.4% of a sample with 75,000 to 85,000 clones, approximately 82% of them seen once. The sequenced material came from peripheral blood. This receptor was identified in a human donor in a cohort sampled during active COVID-19. The chain recombines TRBV7-6 with TRBJ1-2; maybe TRBD1 (5 bases). The CDR3 region is CAVDSPGKLNYGYTF. The CDR3 DNA reads as TGTGCCGTAGACTCCCCAGGGAAGCTTAACTATGGCTACACCTTC.